This record looks at one TCR beta chain sequence and its context. Antigen unknown. A read error may account for a junction end that differs from germline. Other DNA sequences from this sample encode an identical CDR3 as well. This entry is derived from a study of tumour-infiltrating T cells in Burkitt lymphoma. Study overall: Repertoire clonality predicted overall and progression-free survival.

Assay used: immunoSEQ multiplex PCR; TCRdb lists only in-frame clones, some missing. The sample lists roughly 520 clones, roughly 94% occurring once. Study-level findings and limits: Several public clonotypes were shared across many Burkitt lymphoma patients.

CDR1 is MDHEN, CDR2 SYDVKM, per germline. There are 14 residues in the CDR3. Source material: tumor tissue. The chain joins TRBV28 to TRBJ2-7; a weak D match, TRBD2 (5 bases). This sequence was found in a human donor with Burkitt lymphoma. The chain's CDR3 is CASSYAGGSYEQYF. Here the CDR3 DNA reads TGTGCCAGCAGTTATGCGGGCGGGTCCTATGAGCAGTACTTC.